This TCR beta chain was profiled in a study of T cell responses to AZD1222 COVID-19 vaccine. Study-wide background: Analyses pooled second doses at about 4 or about 12 weeks.

General study points: Clonal diversity may have been underestimated, and the donors were mostly white British, with more females than males. CD4 TCRs linked to vaccination spanned spike, dominating at 160-218 and 743-854. Nearly half of unique spike-specific TCRs reportedly avoided B.1.351 and B.1.1.7 mutated regions.

With 2 bases removed from V and 2 bases from J, the gap between germline ends came to 15 bases. Germline-derived CDR1 and CDR2 are MNHNS and SASEGT. The CDR3 is made up of 16 amino acids. Method: immunoSEQ multiplex PCR; TCRdb's copy keeps in-frame clones and lacks some. The repertoire consists of under 150,000 clones, with roughly 91% occurring once and the leading ten covering about 1.9%. A note on this clone: The antigen remains unidentified.

The gene calls are TRBV6-1 and TRBJ1-2, with no clear D. This clonotype was sampled from an adult in good health. Specimen: peripheral blood, collected on day 0 of AZD1222 vaccination. The CDR3 bases are TGTGCCAGCAGTGAACGTCAGGATCTCCTGAACTATGGCTACACCTTC. Protein sequence: CASSERQDLLNYGYTF.